This T cell receptor (beta chain) was sequenced for a study of T cells in Graves' hyperthyroidism and ophthalmopathy. Study-wide findings and caveats: Most expanded thyroid clonotypes above 0.001 also appeared in blood.

Germline V gene sequence: CDR1 MGHDK, CDR2 SYGVNS. This CDR3 is built from 12 residues. The V gene lost 8 bases and the J gene lost 0 bases, with 8 bases spanning the gap. Concerning this clonotype: No antigen is known for it.

The TCR beta CDR3 regions underwent amplification using RNA transcripts as the source. Carried out on the TCR CDR3, a first-round RT-PCR used the HTBI primer set. One entry per CDR3 protein results from TCRdb running MiXCR on the multiplex PCR reads. This sample has a few hundred thousand distinct CDR3 sequences, with approximately 25% found just once. This sequence originates from a man aged 50 or older with Graves' hyperthyroidism. The gene calls are TRBV25-1 and TRBJ2-7; TRBD2 is a possible D gene (5 bases). Specimen: blood. The DNA of the CDR3 is TGTGCCAGCGAGGGCAGCTCCTACGAGCAGTACTTC. This codes for CASEGSSYEQYF.